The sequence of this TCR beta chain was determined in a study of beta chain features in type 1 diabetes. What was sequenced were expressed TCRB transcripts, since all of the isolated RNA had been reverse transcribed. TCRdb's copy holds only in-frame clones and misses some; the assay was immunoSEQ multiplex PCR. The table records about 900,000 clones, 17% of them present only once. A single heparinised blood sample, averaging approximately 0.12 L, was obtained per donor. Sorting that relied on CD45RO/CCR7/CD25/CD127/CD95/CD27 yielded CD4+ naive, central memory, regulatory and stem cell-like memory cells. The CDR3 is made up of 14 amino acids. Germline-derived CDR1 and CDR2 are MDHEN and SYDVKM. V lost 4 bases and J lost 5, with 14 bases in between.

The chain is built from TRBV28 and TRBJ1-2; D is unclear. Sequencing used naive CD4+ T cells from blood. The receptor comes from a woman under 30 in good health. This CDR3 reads CASSSQETLYGYTF. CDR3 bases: TGTGCCAGCAGTTCTCAGGAAACGCTTTATGGCTACACCTTC.